The rows below give T cell receptor beta chains drawn from one sample of a study of cytomegalovirus exposure and HLA in healthy donors. Clones were sequenced by immunoSEQ multiplex PCR, and TCRdb holds only the in-frame ones, with some missing. The table has 150,000 to 200,000 clones, roughly 85% seen once; the top ten hold approximately 4.4%. Sequenced material: PBMCs. Receptor source: a woman under 40 in good health and CMV-seropositive. Each CDR3 is given without its conserved first and last residue. Clone size is shown for a subset of rows, as once, few, many or a class of expanded clone.

j_call: TRBJ2-1; v_call: TRBV10-3; clone_size: NA; cdr3_aa: AVRTSGYSYNEQF
j_call: TRBJ2-3; v_call: TRBV5-1; clone_size: NA; cdr3_aa: ANKGGQGETDTQY
j_call: TRBJ1-2; v_call: TRBV27; clone_size: NA; cdr3_aa: ASSTNDRGRGYT
j_call: TRBJ2-7; v_call: TRBV6-5; clone_size: NA; cdr3_aa: ASSYSGQTYEQY
j_call: TRBJ1-1; v_call: TRBV7-6; clone_size: NA; cdr3_aa: ASSSPRGKGLDTEAF
j_call: TRBJ2-2; v_call: TRBV29-1; clone_size: NA; cdr3_aa: SVEGAEKNTGELF
j_call: TRBJ2-7; v_call: TRBV11-2; clone_size: NA; cdr3_aa: ASSPEGGRSHEQY
j_call: TRBJ2-2; v_call: TRBV18; clone_size: NA; cdr3_aa: ASSPPRGRGTGELF
j_call: TRBJ2-3; v_call: TRBV5-6; clone_size: NA; cdr3_aa: ASSPARTGGRADTQY
j_call: TRBJ2-7; v_call: TRBV6-5; clone_size: once; cdr3_aa: ASSSRDSYEQY
j_call: TRBJ2-7; v_call: TRBV6-1; clone_size: NA; cdr3_aa: ASSKGQFYEQY
j_call: TRBJ1-2; v_call: TRBV4-2; clone_size: NA; cdr3_aa: ASSQEAGTGGYGYT
j_call: TRBJ2-7; v_call: TRBV9; clone_size: NA; cdr3_aa: ASSVKDGTGSYEQY
j_call: TRBJ2-1; v_call: TRBV6-1; clone_size: NA; cdr3_aa: ASSVRVGVSYNEQF
j_call: TRBJ1-2; v_call: TRBV6-5; clone_size: few; cdr3_aa: ASRTGGAINGYT
j_call: TRBJ2-7; v_call: TRBV7-9; clone_size: NA; cdr3_aa: ASSPRLAVRDEQY
j_call: TRBJ2-1; v_call: TRBV11-2; clone_size: once; cdr3_aa: ASSTLAGQFYNEQF
j_call: TRBJ2-7; v_call: TRBV13; clone_size: NA; cdr3_aa: ASSPQGTPLEQY
j_call: TRBJ1-2; v_call: TRBV28; clone_size: NA; cdr3_aa: ASSPLYRGNYGYT
j_call: TRBJ2-3; v_call: TRBV6-8; clone_size: NA; cdr3_aa: ASSYTPQGVDTQY
j_call: TRBJ2-7; v_call: TRBV7-9; clone_size: NA; cdr3_aa: ASSSLSYPTPTGRNEQY
j_call: TRBJ2-1; v_call: TRBV5-6; clone_size: NA; cdr3_aa: ASSSLTGSHNEQF
j_call: TRBJ1-5; v_call: TRBV18; clone_size: NA; cdr3_aa: ASSLGGTGLNQPQH
j_call: TRBJ2-2; v_call: TRBV30; clone_size: NA; cdr3_aa: AWSSPGELF
j_call: TRBJ1-1; v_call: TRBV27; clone_size: NA; cdr3_aa: ASSPPGLNTEAF
j_call: TRBJ2-7; v_call: TRBV7-2; clone_size: NA; cdr3_aa: ASSLEGGGSYEQY
j_call: TRBJ1-1; v_call: TRBV7-9; clone_size: NA; cdr3_aa: VSAGGYTEAF
j_call: TRBJ2-7; v_call: TRBV7-8; clone_size: NA; cdr3_aa: ASSFGLYEQY
j_call: TRBJ2-5; v_call: TRBV7-8; clone_size: NA; cdr3_aa: ASSFLGSERETQY
j_call: TRBJ2-3; v_call: TRBV6-5; clone_size: NA; cdr3_aa: ASSPQGNTDTQY
j_call: TRBJ1-6; v_call: TRBV4-1; clone_size: NA; cdr3_aa: ASSQPGHSRNSPLH
j_call: TRBJ1-5; v_call: TRBV7-9; clone_size: NA; cdr3_aa: ASSLRMDGEKGRGQPQH
j_call: TRBJ2-7; v_call: TRBV2; clone_size: NA; cdr3_aa: ASRLYEQY
j_call: TRBJ2-7; v_call: TRBV4-3; clone_size: NA; cdr3_aa: ASSPRRGQGYEQY
j_call: TRBJ2-5; v_call: TRBV25-1; clone_size: NA; cdr3_aa: ASRAGTDQETQY
j_call: TRBJ2-6; v_call: TRBV11-2; clone_size: NA; cdr3_aa: ASSPPTGVSGANVLT
j_call: TRBJ1-2; v_call: TRBV29-1; clone_size: NA; cdr3_aa: SAPQGGGYT
j_call: TRBJ2-3; v_call: TRBV18; clone_size: NA; cdr3_aa: ASSSSGTDTQY
j_call: TRBJ2-1; v_call: TRBV5-1; clone_size: NA; cdr3_aa: ASSSLAGGDNEQF
j_call: TRBJ2-7; v_call: TRBV2; clone_size: NA; cdr3_aa: ASTSTRPGEQY